This TCR beta chain was sequenced for a study of shared clonotypes between healthy human individuals. Once extracted for a subset, genomic DNA was divided evenly among several immunoSEQ plates. Clones were read by immunoSEQ multiplex PCR, and TCRdb kept only the in-frame ones, dropping some. The sample contains hundreds of thousands of clones, around 97% of which appear only once. Trimming took 2 bases from V and 0 from J, leaving 7 bases between them. Germline V gene lookup returns CDR1 SNHLY and CDR2 FYNNEI. CDR3 length: 14 residues. The sequenced sample was naive CD4+ T cells sorted from blood. Noted subset: CD45RA+ positively selected. The receptor comes from a woman in her twenties or thirties in good health. V gene TRBV2 combines with J gene TRBJ1-1; no clear D. The CDR3 nucleotides are TGTGCCAGCAGTGAAATAGGTATGAACACTGAAGCTTTCTTT. Protein product: CASSEIGMNTEAFF.